Following are 30 T cell receptor beta chains from one sample sequenced in a study of molecular identifiers for immune sequencing clone quantification. TCRdb re-called the PCR reads through MiXCR, storing one row per CDR3 protein. The sample consists of under 600,000 distinct CDR3 sequences, less than 30% of them appearing once. Sequencing was done on a sample of naive CD8+ T cells from blood, with Jurkat cell RNA spiked in. Subset defined: FACS-sorted CD8+CD4-CCR7+CD45RA+ naive T cells. These receptors came from a human donor in good health. Some libraries in this study had Jurkat cell RNA spiked in.

About this clonotype: This clone may be a read error of a much larger clone one base away. V and J are TRBV7-9 and TRBJ2-7; D ambiguous. Germline loops: CDR1 SEHNR, CDR2 FQNEAQ (reference sequence). This CDR3 spans 12 amino acids. The CDR3 loop reads CVSSRSTYEQYF. CDR3 nucleotide sequence: TGTGTCAGCAGCAGGAGCACCTACGAGCAGTACTTC.

This CDR3 reads CASSTERGSTDTQYF. In nucleotides, the CDR3 is TGTGCCAGCAGCACGGAGCGGGGTAGCACAGATACGCAGTATTTT. The rearrangement joins TRBV11-2 to TRBJ2-3; 7 positions agree with TRBD2. Germline CDR1 and CDR2: SGHAT and FQNNGV. The CDR3 has 15 amino acids. V trimming: 5 bases; J trimming: 0 bases; junction bases outside the gene matches: 5.

The chain uses TRBV28 and TRBJ1-5; D call uncertain. V was cut by 0 bases and J by 4 bases, with 13 bases left in between. The V gene's germline CDR1 is MDHEN and CDR2 SYDVKM. This CDR3 comprises 16 residues. In DNA, the CDR3 is TGTGCCAGCAGTTTATGGGCCCGAAGCCCTAATCAGCCCCAGCATTTT. This gives the protein CASSLWARSPNQPQHF. The whole variable domain, filled in from reference TRBV28 and TRBJ1-5, reads DVKVTQSSRYLVKRTGEKVFLECVQDMDHENMFWYRQDPGLGLRLIYFSYDVKMKEKGDIPEGYSVSREKKERFSLILESASTNQTSMYLCASSLWARSPNQPQHFGDGTRLSIL.

J is TRBJ1-2 and V is TRBV5-6; 9 bases line up with TRBD1. Per the germline V gene, CDR1 is SGHDT and CDR2 is YYEEEE. CDR3 size: 19 residues. Germline trimming cut 2 bases from V and 0 bases from J; bases unmatched to any gene: 14. The CDR3 sequence is CASSLTGQGRNVANYGYTF. The CDR3 DNA reads as TGTGCCAGCAGCTTAACGGGACAGGGAAGAAATGTAGCTAACTATGGCTACACCTTC.

The chain links TRBV3-1 to TRBJ2-4, with D possibly called TRBD1 or TRBD2 (5 bases each). Germline values: CDR1 LGHDT, CDR2 YNNKEL (reference sequence). The germline V and J ends were trimmed by 5 bases and 7 bases, with 21 bases remaining between them. This CDR3 region has 16 residues. The CDR3 loop is CASSNPGRTGLNIQYF. CDR3 sequence (DNA): TGTGCCAGCAGCAACCCGGGCAGAACAGGACTGAACATTCAGTACTTC.

The chain uses TRBV4-1 and TRBJ2-7; TRBD1 matches 8 bases. Germline V gene sequence: CDR1 MGHRA, CDR2 YSYEKL. V dropped 3 bases and J dropped 4; count of bases not matched to a gene: 5. The CDR3 spans 14 residues. In DNA, the CDR3 is TGCGCCAGCAGCCAGGGGACAGGTTGGTACGAGCAGTACTTC. It encodes CASSQGTGWYEQYF.

This clonotype has more than one count but fewer than ten. This sequence joins TRBV20-1 and TRBJ2-3; D unresolved. The CDR3 has 13 residues. The V end lost 0 bases, the J end lost 3 bases, and 7 bases lay between the germline ends. The germline V gene has CDR1 DFQATT and CDR2 SNEGSKA (reference sequence). For the CDR3, the DNA is TGCAGTGCTAGAGATCTCTATACAGATACGCAGTATTTT. Protein product: CSARDLYTDTQYF.

This clonotype was found a few times. This chain uses TRBV4-1 with TRBJ2-2; TRBD1 matches 7 bases. The CDR3 is 18 amino acids. Germline CDR1 reads MGHRA; CDR2 reads YSYEKL. With 1 base clipped from V and 0 bases from J, the junction kept 8 bases outside the gene matches. CDR3 DNA sequence: TGCGCCAGCAGCCAAGGTGGGTCCGGGACAGCGAACACCGGGGAGCTGTTTTTT. Its translation: CASSQGGSGTANTGELFF.

The chain recombines TRBV23-1 with TRBJ1-6, with 7 bases that match TRBD1. TRBV23-1 carries the ORF label, with uncertain function. CDR3 length: 16 residues. Trimming at V came to 8 bases and at J to 2 bases, leaving 9 bases not matched to a gene. The CDR3 loop reads CASRGGGQPYNSPLHF. The CDR3 DNA follows: TGCGCCAGCCGCGGGGGGGGACAGCCCTATAATTCACCCCTCCACTTT.

As concerns this clonotype: A much larger clonotype is one base distant, so this may be a read error. The chain has TRBV6-5 and TRBJ1-1; 9 bases align to TRBD1. CDR3 size: 13 residues. Germline V lookup: CDR1 MNHEY, CDR2 SVGAGI. CDR3 region: CAGSYFGQGQAFF. The CDR3, as DNA: TGTGCCGGCAGTTACTTTGGACAGGGGCAAGCTTTCTTT.

The gene calls are TRBV18 and TRBJ2-4; 7 bases align to TRBD2. With V trimmed by 3 bases and J by 3 bases, 8 bases remained unmatched. Germline lookup yields CDR1 KGHSH and CDR2 LQKENI. This CDR3 is 16 amino acids long. The CDR3 DNA reads TGTGCCAGCTCACCTTCGGGAGGTTCGAGCAAAAACATTCAGTACTTC. Residues: CASSPSGGSSKNIQYF.

This clonotype was detected a few times. V and J are TRBV4-3 and TRBJ2-3, with 8 bases identical to TRBD2. Germline V gives CDR1 LGHNA, CDR2 YSLEER. Trimming at V came to 1 base and at J to 2 bases, leaving 5 bases not matched to a gene. The CDR3 sequence is 16 residues long. CDR3 protein: CASSQAHGGATDTQYF. CDR3 DNA: TGCGCCAGCAGCCAAGCACACGGGGGGGCCACAGATACGCAGTATTTT.

This clonotype was seen a handful of times. V gene TRBV6-2 or TRBV6-3 combines with J gene TRBJ1-1; the D is unclear. This CDR3 spans 13 amino acids. Trimming cost V 6 bases and J 2 bases, with 10 bases left between them. In germline, CDR1 is MNHEY, CDR2 SVGEGT. CDR3 loop: CASSGRSNTEAFF. The DNA of the CDR3 is TGTGCCAGCAGCGGACGGAGTAACACTGAAGCTTTCTTT.

This clonotype occurred many times. CDR3 protein: CASSNKSSYNEQFF. The DNA of the CDR3 is TGTGCCAGCAGCAACAAGAGCTCCTACAATGAGCAGTTCTTC. V gene TRBV28 combines with J gene TRBJ2-1; D gene uncertain. With 6 bases removed from V and 0 bases from J, the gap between germline ends came to 9 bases. Germline lookup yields CDR1 MDHEN and CDR2 SYDVKM. The CDR3 totals 14 residues.

A few counts support this clonotype. The chain recombines TRBV6-5 with TRBJ2-2; D call uncertain. The CDR3 consists of 15 residues. The V end was cut by 2 bases, the J end by 1 base, with 8 bases between. Per the germline V gene, CDR1 is MNHEY and CDR2 is SVGAGI. In DNA, the CDR3 is TGTGCCAGCAGTTACGAGACTCTGAACACCGGGGAGCTGTTTTTT. This gives the protein CASSYETLNTGELFF.

This clonotype was seen only a few times. The chain combines TRBV7-9 with TRBJ2-7, with TRBD2 matching 9 bases. The CDR3 is made up of 14 amino acids. V gave up 7 bases and J gave up 5 bases; unmatched junction bases: 9. Germline V CDR1 and CDR2: SEHNR, FQNEAQ (reference sequence). CDR3 sequence reads: CASTPPSGADEQYF. CDR3 DNA sequence: TGTGCCAGCACCCCGCCTAGCGGGGCGGACGAGCAGTACTTC.

Points on this clonotype: This clone may be a read error of a much larger clone one base away. The chain joins TRBV7-9 to TRBJ2-2, with TRBD2 matching 7 bases. Looked up from germline, CDR1 is SEHNR and CDR2 is FQNEAQ (reference sequence). The CDR3 contains 16 residues. With 3 bases clipped from V and 6 bases from J, the junction kept 10 bases outside the gene matches. CDR3 nucleotide sequence: TGTGCCAGCAGCTTCACCCCCCGGGGGGTTCCCGGGGAGCTGTTTTTT. This gives the protein CASSFTPRGVPGELFF.

This clonotype has just a few counts. The rearrangement uses TRBV7-9 and TRBJ2-5; the D gene could be TRBD1 or TRBD2 (6 bases each). Between the trimmed V and J ends, which lost 5 bases and 4 bases, there was a span of 11 bases. The germline gives CDR1 SEHNR, CDR2 FQNEAQ (reference sequence). The CDR3 has 13 residues. The CDR3 DNA is TGTGCCAGCAGCCCGGGGGCTTTAGAGACCCAGTACTTC. The encoded protein is CASSPGALETQYF.

This clonotype came up many times. V and J are TRBV27 and TRBJ2-5; 13 bases map to TRBD2. The ends lost 4 bases at V and 2 bases at J; junction bases unmatched: 4. The CDR3 loop spans 16 amino acids. Looked up from germline, CDR1 is MNHEY and CDR2 is SMNVEV (reference sequence). The CDR3 region has the DNA TGTGCCAGCAGTTCAGGACTAGCGGGGGCACAAGAGACCCAGTACTTC. This codes for CASSSGLAGAQETQYF.

The chain couples TRBV10-2 to TRBJ2-7; D gene uncertain. Germline V gives CDR1 WSHSY, CDR2 SAAADI. The CDR3 has 13 residues. Trimming left V 1 base short and J 2 bases short, with 6 bases between. CDR3 in amino acids: CASSELGPYEQYF. CDR3 nucleotides: TGCGCCAGCAGTGAGTTAGGCCCCTACGAGCAGTACTTC.

This clonotype was observed a few times. The chain employs TRBV15 and TRBJ2-6; the D gene is possibly TRBD1 (5 bases). The CDR3 has 14 residues. Trimming took off 3 bases at V and 4 bases at J, with 7 bases between the two ends. Per germline, CDR1 LNHNV and CDR2 YYDKDF (reference sequence). This chain's CDR3 is CATSSRTGANVLTF. The CDR3 DNA follows: TGTGCCACCAGCAGTAGGACAGGGGCCAACGTCCTGACTTTC.

As regards this clonotype: A single base separates this from a much larger clone, so it may be a read error. The chain recombines TRBV9 with TRBJ2-7; perhaps TRBD2 as D (6 bases). Germline CDR1 is SGDLS and CDR2 is YYNGEE. This CDR3 region has 15 residues. The CDR3 loop reads CASSVGSGPAYEQHF. The CDR3 nucleotides read TGTGCCAGCAGCGTAGGGAGCGGGCCCGCCTACGAGCAGCACTTC.

This clonotype came up many times. The chain links TRBV7-2 to TRBJ2-1; tentatively, D is TRBD1 (5 bases). The CDR3 has 13 amino acids. Trimming pared 7 bases from V and 2 bases from J, leaving 9 bases between. The germline V gene encodes CDR1 SGHTA and CDR2 FQGNSA. The CDR3 region is CASNPDTYNEQFF. The CDR3 nucleotides read TGTGCCAGCAACCCGGACACCTACAATGAGCAGTTCTTC.

The rearrangement uses TRBV20-1 and TRBJ1-1; the D is unclear. The CDR3 length is 13 residues. Germline V gene data show CDR1 as DFQATT and CDR2 as SNEGSKA (reference sequence). V was cut by 0 bases and J by 5 bases, with 10 bases left in between. The CDR3 DNA is TGCAGTGCTAGAGAGGCGGTCAGTACTGAAGCTTTCTTT. It encodes CSAREAVSTEAFF.

DNA for the CDR3: TGTGCCAGCAATGGAGGGGCACCCTACGAGCAGTACTTC. Protein product: CASNGGAPYEQYF. The chain joins TRBV2 to TRBJ2-7, with TRBD2 as a possible D gene (6 bases). The CDR3 consists of 13 residues. With 7 bases removed from V and 2 bases from J, the gap between germline ends came to 12 bases. The germline gives CDR1 SNHLY, CDR2 FYNNEI.

This clonotype was observed many times. The chain has TRBV20-1 and TRBJ2-7, with D uncertain. Looked up from germline, CDR1 is DFQATT and CDR2 is SNEGSKA (reference sequence). The CDR3 runs 12 residues. The germline V and J ends were trimmed by 6 bases and 4 bases, with 13 bases remaining between them. This chain's CDR3 is CSAEGSGYEQYF. In DNA form, the CDR3 reads TGCAGTGCCGAAGGGTCCGGGTACGAGCAGTACTTC.

About this clonotype itself: A much larger clone sits a single nucleotide away, making a read error possible. This chain joins TRBV6-5 and TRBJ2-7; possibly TRBD1 for D (6 bases). CDR1 is MNHEY, CDR2 SVGAGI, per germline. Trimming pared 6 bases from V and 8 bases from J, leaving 17 bases between. CDR3 length: 13 amino acids. Here the CDR3 reads CASSSGSGDKQYF. Written as DNA, the CDR3 is TGTGCCAGCAGCTCAGGGTCCGGGGACAAGCAGTACTTC.

This clonotype was detected a few times. The gene calls are TRBV9 and TRBJ2-7; 7 nucleotides line up with TRBD1. The CDR3 contains 15 residues. V lost 0 bases to trimming and J lost 2 bases; unmatched junction nucleotides: 5. Germline CDR1 is SGDLS and CDR2 is YYNGEE. The CDR3: CASSVDVGTAYEQYF. The DNA for the CDR3 is TGTGCCAGCAGCGTAGACGTCGGGACAGCCTACGAGCAGTACTTC.

The sample holds a few counts of this clonotype. This chain connects TRBV12-3 or TRBV12-4 to TRBJ2-6, with D perhaps matching TRBD1 (5 bases). Trimming stripped 4 bases from V and 4 bases from J, with 17 bases between. The CDR3 is 17 amino acids. The CDR3 sequence: CASSSSGPPSGANVLTF. The CDR3 region has the DNA TGTGCCAGCAGTTCTTCAGGGCCCCCCTCGGGGGCCAACGTCCTGACTTTC.

The gene calls are TRBV6-2 or TRBV6-3 and TRBJ2-7; 7 nucleotides agree with TRBD1. The CDR3 sequence is 16 residues long. CDR1 and CDR2 (germline): MNHEY, SVGEGT. Trimming removed 4 bases from V and 4 bases from J; junction bases left unmatched: 13. The CDR3 nucleotides are TGTGCCAGCAGTTCCTCAACGACCGGGACAGAATACGAGCAGTACTTC. It translates to CASSSSTTGTEYEQYF.